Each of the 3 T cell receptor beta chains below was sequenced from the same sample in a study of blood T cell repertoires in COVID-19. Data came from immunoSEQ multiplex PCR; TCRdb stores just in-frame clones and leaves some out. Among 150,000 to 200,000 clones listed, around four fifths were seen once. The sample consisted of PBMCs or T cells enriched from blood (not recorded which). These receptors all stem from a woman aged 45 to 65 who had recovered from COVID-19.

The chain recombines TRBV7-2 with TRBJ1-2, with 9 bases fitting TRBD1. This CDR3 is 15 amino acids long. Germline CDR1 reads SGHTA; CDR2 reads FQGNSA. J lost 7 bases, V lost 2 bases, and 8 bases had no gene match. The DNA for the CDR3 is TGTGCCAGCAGCTTAACAACAGGGGGCAGGGGTGGCTACACCTTC. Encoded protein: CASSLTTGGRGGYTF.

The CDR3 DNA follows: TGTGCCAGCAAGACAAACCGGGGTTCCGGGGAGCTGTTTTTT. Translation: CASKTNRGSGELFF. The V call is TRBV6-4, the J call TRBJ2-2; weak D call: TRBD2 (5 bases). This CDR3 is 14 amino acids long. Looked up from germline, CDR1 is MRHNA and CDR2 is SNTAGT. Trimming removed 7 bases at V and 6 bases at J, with 15 bases between.

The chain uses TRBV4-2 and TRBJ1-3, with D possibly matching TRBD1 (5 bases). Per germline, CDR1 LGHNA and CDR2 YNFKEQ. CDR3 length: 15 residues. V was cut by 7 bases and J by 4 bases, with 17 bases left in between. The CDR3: CASKLRPQGGNTIYF. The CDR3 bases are TGTGCCAGCAAGCTACGACCCCAGGGAGGAAACACCATATATTTT.